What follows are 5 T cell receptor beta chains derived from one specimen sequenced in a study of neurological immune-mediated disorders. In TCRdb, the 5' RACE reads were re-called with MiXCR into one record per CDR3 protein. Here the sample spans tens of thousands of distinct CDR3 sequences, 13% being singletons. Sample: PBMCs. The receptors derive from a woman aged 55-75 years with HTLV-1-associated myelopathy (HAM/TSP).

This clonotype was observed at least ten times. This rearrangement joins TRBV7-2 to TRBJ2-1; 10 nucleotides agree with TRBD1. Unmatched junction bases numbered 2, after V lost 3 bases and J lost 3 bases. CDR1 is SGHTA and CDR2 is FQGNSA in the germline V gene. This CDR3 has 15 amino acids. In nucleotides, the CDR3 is TGTGCCAGCAGCTTTGACAGGGGGCTCTACAATGAGCAGTTCTTC. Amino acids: CASSFDRGLYNEQFF.

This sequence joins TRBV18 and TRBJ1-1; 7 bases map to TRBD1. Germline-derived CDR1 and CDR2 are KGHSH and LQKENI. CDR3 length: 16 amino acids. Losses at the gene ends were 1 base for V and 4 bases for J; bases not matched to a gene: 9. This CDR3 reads CASSPRQQGPSTEAFF. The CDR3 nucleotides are TGTGCCAGCTCACCACGTCAACAGGGGCCGTCCACTGAAGCTTTCTTT.

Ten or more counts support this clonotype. The CDR3, as DNA: TGCAGCGTTGGGGACCGGCTGGGTCAGCCCCAGCATTTT. Protein: CSVGDRLGQPQHF. The rearrangement links TRBV29-1 to TRBJ1-5, with D maybe TRBD1 (5 bases). Germline V gene data show CDR1 as SQVTM and CDR2 as ANQGSEA. The CDR3 is 13 amino acids. Trimming removed 4 bases at V and 6 bases at J, with 13 bases between.

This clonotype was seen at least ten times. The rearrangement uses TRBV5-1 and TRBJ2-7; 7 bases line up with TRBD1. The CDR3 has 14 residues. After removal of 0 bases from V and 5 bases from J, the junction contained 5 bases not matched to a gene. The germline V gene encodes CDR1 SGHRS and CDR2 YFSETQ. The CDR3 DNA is TGCGCCAGCAGCTTGGACGACAGGGTCCACGAGCAGTACTTC. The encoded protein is CASSLDDRVHEQYF. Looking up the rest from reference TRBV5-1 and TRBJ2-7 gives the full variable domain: KAGVTQTPRYLIKTRGQQVTLSCSPISGHRSVSWYQQTPGQGLQFLFEYFSETQRNKGNFPGRFSGRQFSNSRSEMNVSTLELGDSALYLCASSLDDRVHEQYFGPGTRLTVT.

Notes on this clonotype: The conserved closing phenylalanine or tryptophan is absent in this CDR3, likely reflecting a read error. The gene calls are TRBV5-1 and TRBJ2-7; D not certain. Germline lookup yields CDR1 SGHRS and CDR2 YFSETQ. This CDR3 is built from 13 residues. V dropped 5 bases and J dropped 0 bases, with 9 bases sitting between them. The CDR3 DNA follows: TGCGCCAGCAGAAAAGGCACCTCCTACGAGCAGTACCTC. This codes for CASRKGTSYEQYL.